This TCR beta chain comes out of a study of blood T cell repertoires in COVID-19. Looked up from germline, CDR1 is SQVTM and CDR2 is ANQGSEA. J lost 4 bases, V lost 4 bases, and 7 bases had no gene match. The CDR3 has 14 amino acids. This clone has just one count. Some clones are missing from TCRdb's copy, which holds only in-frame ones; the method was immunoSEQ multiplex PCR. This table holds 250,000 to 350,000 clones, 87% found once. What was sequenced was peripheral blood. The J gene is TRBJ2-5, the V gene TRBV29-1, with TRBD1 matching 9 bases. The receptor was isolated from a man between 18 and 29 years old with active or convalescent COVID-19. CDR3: CSVAQGTGSETQYF. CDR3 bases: TGCAGCGTTGCTCAAGGGACAGGGTCAGAGACCCAGTACTTC.